This paragraph reports one T cell receptor (beta chain). Its target is not known. Sequencing used immunoSEQ multiplex PCR; TCRdb keeps in-frame clones, though not all of them. The sample consists of about 69,000 clones, 80% of them appearing once. V shed 4 bases and J shed 1 base, with 10 bases lying between them. The CDR3 has 15 amino acids. Per the germline V gene, CDR1 is MNHEY and CDR2 is SMNVEV (reference sequence). This sample was taken from a study of OX40 agonist ivuxolimab in advanced cancers. Overall study: Ivuxolimab was administered intravenously to patients at 0.01 to 10 mg/kg every 2 weeks.

Whole-study results and caveats: In general, CD8+ T cells held more expanded clones than CD4+ did, on average. By week 6 at 0.1 to 3.0 mg/kg, blood CD4+ and CD8+ T cells had expanded clonally.

The clonotype was recovered from an adult with an advanced solid tumor such as melanoma, head and neck, liver or kidney cancer. The V gene is TRBV27, the J gene TRBJ1-4; D gene unclear. This material consisted of CD4+ or CD8+ T cells sorted from blood, taken in a trial of the OX40 agonist ivuxolimab. CDR3 in DNA: TGTGCCAGCAGTTCCCCAGGAAAAACTAATGAAAAACTGTTTTTT. This gives the protein CASSSPGKTNEKLFF. Combining the CDR3 with reference TRBV27 and TRBJ1-4 gives the whole variable domain EAQVTQNPRYLITVTGKKLTVTCSQNMNHEYMSWYRQDPGLGLRQIYYSMNVEVTDKGDVPEGYKVSRKEKRNFPLILESPSPNQTSLYFCASSSPGKTNEKLFFGSGTQLSVL.